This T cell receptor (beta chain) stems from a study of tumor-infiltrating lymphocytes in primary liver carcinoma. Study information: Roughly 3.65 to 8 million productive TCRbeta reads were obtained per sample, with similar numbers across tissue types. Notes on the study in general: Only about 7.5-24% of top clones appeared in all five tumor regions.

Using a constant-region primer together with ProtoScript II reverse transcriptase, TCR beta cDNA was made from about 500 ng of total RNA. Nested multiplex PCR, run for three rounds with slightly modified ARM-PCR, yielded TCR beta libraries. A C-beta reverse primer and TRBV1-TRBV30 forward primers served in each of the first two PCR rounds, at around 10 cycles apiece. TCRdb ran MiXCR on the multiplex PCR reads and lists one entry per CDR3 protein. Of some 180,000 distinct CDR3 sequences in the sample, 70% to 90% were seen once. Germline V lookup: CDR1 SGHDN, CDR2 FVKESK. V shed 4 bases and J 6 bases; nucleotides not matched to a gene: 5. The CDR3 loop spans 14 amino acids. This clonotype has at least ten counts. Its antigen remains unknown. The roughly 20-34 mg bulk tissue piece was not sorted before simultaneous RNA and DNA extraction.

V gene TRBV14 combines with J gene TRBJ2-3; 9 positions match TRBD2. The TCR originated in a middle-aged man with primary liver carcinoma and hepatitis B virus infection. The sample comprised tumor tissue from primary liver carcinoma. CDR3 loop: CASSLTSGADTQYF. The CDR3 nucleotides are TGTGCCAGCAGCCTGACTAGCGGCGCCGATACGCAGTATTTT.